Described below is a single T cell receptor (beta chain) sequence and its context. The antigen is unknown. The conserved phenylalanine or tryptophan is not found at the CDR3 terminus, so this likely reflects a read error. The DNA is left out, because the CDR3 cannot be placed on it with certainty; the CDR3 is given as TCRdb lists it. These data belong to a study of breast tumors, draining lymph nodes, adjacent tissues. Study-level results: Tumor T cell lymph node origin was a supported hypothesis, not proven. Luminal-like breast cancer showed significantly greater tumor-nontumor repertoire similarity than basal-like breast cancer did. Data fit most tumor T cells coming from lymph node, expanding in tumor. Tumors had less TCR diversity than lymph nodes, more than nontumor tissue.

The lymph nodes were axillary draining lymph nodes from breast cancer patients. Germline CDR1 is MNHNS and CDR2 is SASEGT. Both ends counted, the CDR3 spans 15 residues. TCRdb independently ran MiXCR on the multiplex PCR reads; one entry per CDR3 protein. Of approximately 210,000 distinct CDR3 sequences listed, approximately 31% were seen once; the top ten hold about 1.4%. The V call is TRBV6-1, the J call TRBJ2-6; the table assigns TRBD1, which was not confirmed against the DNA. This receptor was identified in a female donor with breast cancer. Some clones in this sample may be carry-over from other donors' samples. The sample comprised axillary lymph node tissue. CDR3 loop: CASSGARPGQAEHYT.